The TCR beta chain under discussion was sequenced for a study of cytomegalovirus exposure and HLA in healthy donors (dated by TCRdb to 2015 to 2018). With respect to the entire study: According to an earlier analysis of 587 of the donors, about 179 million T cells yielded 117 million unique TCR beta sequences and around 280 Gb of sequence data. The later analysis used no new phenotypic data to find candidate immune exposures, relying instead on TCR beta sequences and their occurrence across donors. The number of donors typed differed by locus, with roughly 620-640 for A, B, C, DRB1 and DQB1, more than 500 for DQA1, 600 to 610 for DPA1, and some 470 for DPB1. About 300 gigabases of sequencing data and 80 million or so unique TCR sequences were included in an early release covering around 600 HLA-typed donors. In a later analysis, previously published TCR beta repertoires from 500 to 750 donors were re-analyzed and high-resolution HLA genotyping was added so that TCR occurrence patterns could be studied. Using immunosequencing, the study profiled T cell repertoires from approximately 700 subjects and related those repertoires to cytomegalovirus serostatus. An earlier analysis of about 620 of the donors applied high-throughput TCR beta sequencing to assess whether each TCR beta V gene segment acted as functional or pseudogenic. To predict cytomegalovirus infection status, the study brought together high-throughput TCR immunosequencing, statistical association of individual TCRs with disease status, and machine learning. The study was designed to test whether signatures of past pathogen exposure could be identified by cataloging public T cell receptors. Because of strong linkage in the cohort, roughly five DR-DQ haplotypes were treated as single units for association and clustering. In a later genetic analysis, genome-wide SNP genotypes for about 55% of the roughly 700 donors were used, and that subset was treated as a discovery cohort. On average, 235,054 unique TCR beta nucleotide sequences were sequenced per donor among 398 genotyped donors of the cohort, with 15% to 20% of those sequences being non-productive. Of the 398 genotyped donors, less than 85% were placed in the genetic ancestry cluster associated with self-reported Caucasian donors. Every repertoire in the discovery cohort had been generated on one and the same sequencing platform. Donor age, sex, ethnicity and CMV serostatus were compiled together with the repertoire data. A separate validation cohort of approximately 120 different subjects was used in addition to the roughly 640-subject first cohort. HLA typing covered class I and class II loci at four-digit resolution.

Cut back by 10 bases and 0 bases, the V and J ends lie 16 bases apart. Reading the germline V gene gives CDR1 ENHRY and CDR2 SYGVKD. The CDR3 runs 15 amino acids, cysteine and phenylalanine included. Only the CDR3 region is kept as DNA, spanning 45 bases read in frame from base 1. Comments on this clone: This clone's antigen is unknown. Base-call qualities are not available, and no considerably larger clone is one nucleotide away.

Overall results and qualifications from the work: According to a later analysis, TCR association rates differed among HLA loci, with DRB1 alleles showing the most associated TCRs and HLA-C alleles showing the fewest. Broadly in line with IMGT annotations, most TCR beta V segments showed up in productive rearrangements about 87% or about 30% of the time in an earlier analysis of 587 of the donors. In a later analysis, HLA-associated TCR beta chains showed more clonal expansion and lower generation probabilities than non-associated chains that were equally common. In a later genetic analysis, fewer N-insertions in productive TCRs were reported among donors in an Asian-associated ancestry cluster than the roughly 700-donor mean. In this cohort, only TCR beta chains were sequenced, and detectable features were limited by the absence of alpha or paired-chain data. A group of highly shared sequence variants was considered likely to be a technical artifact of the sequencing pipeline. The study listed 164 TCR beta chains as associated with cytomegalovirus. CMV serostatus was the only immune exposure information available for the cohort. A later analysis found that most CMV-associated TCR beta chains appeared HLA-restricted, with HLA associations seemingly driven largely by CMV exposure. Because counts were too low, fewer than 20 rarely observed V segments, including chromosome 9 orphons, were excluded from the earlier analysis of 587 of the donors. In a later analysis, around 17,000 TCR beta sequences were associated with specific HLA alleles at a false discovery rate of 0.05. Correlated functional status among segregating V segments might reflect linkage disequilibrium, but an unknown experimental factor could not be ruled out. In a later analysis, several top co-occurrence clusters were reported to appear linked to parvovirus B19, influenza, CMV and Epstein-Barr virus. When HLA alleles, especially DR and DQ, strongly co-occurred, TCR associations were difficult to assign to individual alleles. In a later genetic analysis, a missense DCLRE1C variant was associated with V-gene and J-gene trimming of TCR beta chains, and the association was replicated in an independent cohort. Three of the identified cytomegalovirus-associated TCR beta chains were confirmed in vitro to be specific for cytomegalovirus antigens. The authors suggested that the approach could potentially be extended to other disease states and immunological phenotypes. Roughly uniform sequencing depth across donors was assumed in presence/absence analyses, although this assumption may not hold. A further reported finding was that TCR beta sequences accurately predicted the HLA-A and HLA-B alleles for most subjects in the first cohort. While some public TCRs were present in many individuals, most TCR sequences turned up only very rarely across donors. Some IMGT-functional V segments, including TRBV6-2 and TRBV6-3, could not be distinguished by the 87-base-pair reads and were therefore excluded. Because HLA typing was unavailable for some donors at each locus, only the typed subset was used in association tests. Cytomegalovirus status was reported to be diagnosed by the classifier with high specificity and sensitivity in both the original and validation cohorts.

The receptor library was made with the immunoSEQ multiplex PCR assay. The multiplex PCR relied on a mix of 60 forward primers for TCR Vbeta segments and 13 reverse primers for TCR Jbeta segments. The CDR3 region of rearranged TCR beta genes was amplified from genomic DNA by a multiplex PCR assay. Amplified TCR beta libraries were sequenced as 87-base-pair reads on the Illumina HiSeq System. The study's processing was this. A later analysis counted approximately 76 million unique TCR beta chains across the 550 to 700 repertoires, and 9.5 million to 11 million of these chains were shared by at least two donors. A nearest-neighbor algorithm error-corrected the raw reads and collapsed the reads into unique sequences, merging closely related sequences to remove PCR and sequencing errors. To assign V, D and J gene segments, CDR3 sequences were aligned to IMGT reference sequences. Each retained sequence needed at least a six-nucleotide match to both a V gene segment and a J gene segment. Rearrangements were classified as productive when the CDR3 lacked stop codons and remained in frame with V and J, and all other rearrangements were classified as non-productive. Following IMGT convention, CDR3 was defined as the stretch from the second conserved V-encoded cysteine to the conserved J-encoded phenylalanine. Sequences without an unambiguous match to a single V gene segment were excluded from the earlier analysis of approximately 560 of the donors. In an earlier analysis of 587 of the donors, a V segment was called functional when productive rearrangements were above 56.7%, and segregating when the standard deviation between donors exceeded 5%. A statistical classification framework was developed to diagnose cytomegalovirus status using the catalog of TCR beta chain sequences. A later analysis assigned V and J genes by comparing TCR nucleotide sequences with IMGT/GENE-DB human TR gene sequences. In a later analysis, CDR3 sequences and most-parsimonious VDJ recombination scenarios were assigned using the TCRdist pipeline. A later analysis defined each TCR beta chain by its CDR3 amino acid sequence plus V-gene family, and excluded reads lacking a unique V-gene family. As a way to deal with suspected cross-contamination and a sequencing artifact, a later analysis dropped 592 nucleotide sequences that were highly shared and had low generation probability. A later analysis calculated a clonal expansion index for each public chain from normalized within-repertoire ranks of inferred template counts. In a later analysis, generation probabilities were computed with a VDJ recombination model fitted to out-of-frame rearrangements, and the resulting probabilities were checked against IGoR. In a later analysis, hypergeometric tests were used to score TCR-TCR, TCR-HLA and TCR-CMV co-occurrence, with a repertoire-size bias correction applied to TCR pairs. A later analysis estimated false discovery rates by permuting HLA or CMV assignments 20 times. In a later analysis, co-occurring TCRs were grouped using DBSCAN, and TCRdist sequence similarity was added for clustering within HLA-allele-positive subsets. Repertoires with fewer than 30,000 or more than 120,000 public chains, plus five repertoires with anomalous nucleotide sharing, were excluded from co-occurrence clustering. TCRdb retrieved this table from immuneACCESS and kept in-frame rearrangements only. Not all clones are present; in checked studies, unresolved V genes account for under half, and no reason is known for the remainder. V, J and clone size are those of that table, while D and trimming were read from the DNA. The sample table shows some 120,000 clones, and around four fifths are seen once. The ten largest clones add up to 9.5% to 13% of the sample.

The cohort consisted of some 730 healthy bone marrow donors. Cohort members were all nominally healthy when sampled, although unrecorded immune exposures were likely present. The donor tested CMV seropositive, placing the donor among the approximately 290 seropositive members of the cohort. A peripheral blood sample was collected from each donor, and TCR beta sequencing was performed on peripheral blood mononuclear cells. The Qiagen DNeasy Blood Extraction Kit was used to extract genomic DNA from the blood cell samples. The sample was PBMCs. The clonotype comes from a man aged 25 to 40 in good health and CMV-seropositive. The chain is assembled from TRBV10-3 and TRBJ1-5, with the D gene uncertain. The sequenced DNA is TGTGCCACCAGGCAAGGAGAAAATAGCAATCAGCCCCAGCATTTT. This codes for CATRQGENSNQPQHF.